The entry that follows covers one T cell receptor (beta chain) sequence. The data belong to a study of cytotoxic CD8 clonotypes in ibrutinib-treated CLL. The method was immunoSEQ multiplex PCR; TCRdb's version includes in-frame clones alone and lacks a portion of them. The data show 90,000 to 95,000 clones, with 70% to 80% seen just once and 20% to 25% held by the top ten. V was cut by 2 bases and J by 5 bases, with 3 bases left in between. The CDR3 runs to 11 residues. CDR1 is ENHRY and CDR2 is SYGVKD in the germline V gene. The TCR comes from a human donor with chronic lymphocytic leukemia. The chain couples TRBV10-3 to TRBJ1-1; D not certain. This specimen was PBMCs, taken after 24 months of ibrutinib treatment. CDR3 protein: CAISERTEAFF. CDR3 bases: TGTGCCATCAGTGAGAGGACTGAAGCTTTCTTT.